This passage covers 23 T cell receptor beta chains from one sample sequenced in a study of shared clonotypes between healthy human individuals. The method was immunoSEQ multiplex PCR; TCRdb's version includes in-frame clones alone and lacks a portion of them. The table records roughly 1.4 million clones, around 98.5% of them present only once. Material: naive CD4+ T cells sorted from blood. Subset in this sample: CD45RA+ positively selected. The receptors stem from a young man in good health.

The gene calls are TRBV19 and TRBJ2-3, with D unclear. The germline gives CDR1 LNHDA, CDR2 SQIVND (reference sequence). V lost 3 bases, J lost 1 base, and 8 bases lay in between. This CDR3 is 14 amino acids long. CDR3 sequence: CASSMGIGTDTQYF. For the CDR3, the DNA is TGTGCCAGTAGTATGGGCATAGGCACAGATACGCAGTATTTT.

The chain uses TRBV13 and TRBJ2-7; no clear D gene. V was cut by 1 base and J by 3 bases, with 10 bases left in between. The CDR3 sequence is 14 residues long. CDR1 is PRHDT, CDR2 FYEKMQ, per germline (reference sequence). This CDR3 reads CASSLEWSSYEQYF. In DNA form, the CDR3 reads TGTGCCAGCAGCTTAGAGTGGTCCAGCTACGAGCAGTACTTC.

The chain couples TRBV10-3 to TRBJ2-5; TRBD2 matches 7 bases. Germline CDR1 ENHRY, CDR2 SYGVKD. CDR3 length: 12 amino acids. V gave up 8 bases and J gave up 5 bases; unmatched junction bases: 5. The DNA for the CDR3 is TGTGCCATCGGGGAGGGCGACGAGACCCAGTACTTC. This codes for CAIGEGDETQYF.

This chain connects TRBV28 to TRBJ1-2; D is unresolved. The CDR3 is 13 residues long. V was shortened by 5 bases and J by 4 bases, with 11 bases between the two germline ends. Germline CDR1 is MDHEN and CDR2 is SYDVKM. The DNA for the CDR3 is TGTGCCAGCAGTACCAATGGACCCTATGGCTACACCTTC. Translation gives CASSTNGPYGYTF.

CDR3 loop: CSALGGTNTGELFF. The CDR3 DNA reads as TGCAGCGCCTTGGGGGGGACGAACACCGGGGAGCTGTTTTTT. This chain links TRBV29-1 with TRBJ2-2, with TRBD2 matching over 7 bases. V lost 7 bases and J lost 0; bases outside the gene matches: 5. Germline lookup yields CDR1 SQVTM and CDR2 ANQGSEA. The CDR3 length is 14 residues.

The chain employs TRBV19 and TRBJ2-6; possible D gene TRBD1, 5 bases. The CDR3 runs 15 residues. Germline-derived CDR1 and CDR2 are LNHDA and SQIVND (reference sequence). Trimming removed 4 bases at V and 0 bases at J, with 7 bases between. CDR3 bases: TGTGCCAGTAGTAGCAGGGTCTCTGGGGCCAACGTCCTGACTTTC. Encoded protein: CASSSRVSGANVLTF.

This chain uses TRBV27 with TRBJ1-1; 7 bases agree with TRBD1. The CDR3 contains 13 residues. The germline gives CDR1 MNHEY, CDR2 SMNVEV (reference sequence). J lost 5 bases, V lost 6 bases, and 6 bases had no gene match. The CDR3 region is CASRGTARTEAFF. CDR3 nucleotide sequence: TGTGCCAGCAGGGGGACAGCCAGGACTGAAGCTTTCTTT.

Written as DNA, the CDR3 is TGCGCCAGCAGCTTGGGAGAGGCTACAGATACGCAGTATTTT. Protein: CASSLGEATDTQYF. The chain couples TRBV5-1 to TRBJ2-3; D unclear. The CDR3 length is 14 residues. CDR1 is SGHRS, CDR2 YFSETQ, per germline. The V and J ends lost 0 bases and 3 bases respectively, with 8 bases between them.

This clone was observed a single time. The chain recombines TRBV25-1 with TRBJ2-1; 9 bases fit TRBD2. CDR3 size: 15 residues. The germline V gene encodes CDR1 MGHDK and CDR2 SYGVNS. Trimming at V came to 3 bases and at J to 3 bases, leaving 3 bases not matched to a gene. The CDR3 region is CASSEGTSRYNEQFF. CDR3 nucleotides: TGTGCCAGCAGTGAGGGGACTAGCCGCTACAATGAGCAGTTCTTC. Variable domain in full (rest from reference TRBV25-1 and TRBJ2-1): EADIYQTPRYLVIGTGKKITLECSQTMGHDKMYWYQQDPGMELHLIHYSYGVNSTEKGDLSSESTVSRIRTEHFPLTLESARPSHTSQYLCASSEGTSRYNEQFFGPGTRLTVL.

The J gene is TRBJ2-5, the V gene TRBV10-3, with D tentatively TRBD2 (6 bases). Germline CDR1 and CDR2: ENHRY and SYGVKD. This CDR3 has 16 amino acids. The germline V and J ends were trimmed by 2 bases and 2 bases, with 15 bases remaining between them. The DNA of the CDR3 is TGTGCCATCAGTGAGGAAGTTACTAGCAGACAAGAGACCCAGTACTTC. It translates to CAISEEVTSRQETQYF.

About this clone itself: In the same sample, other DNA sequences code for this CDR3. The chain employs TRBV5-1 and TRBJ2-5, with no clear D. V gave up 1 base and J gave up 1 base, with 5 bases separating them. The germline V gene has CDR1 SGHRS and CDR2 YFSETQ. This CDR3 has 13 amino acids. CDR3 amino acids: CASSLPGQETQYF. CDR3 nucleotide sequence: TGCGCCAGCAGCTTGCCCGGCCAAGAGACCCAGTACTTC. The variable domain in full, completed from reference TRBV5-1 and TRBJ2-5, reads KAGVTQTPRYLIKTRGQQVTLSCSPISGHRSVSWYQQTPGQGLQFLFEYFSETQRNKGNFPGRFSGRQFSNSRSEMNVSTLELGDSALYLCASSLPGQETQYFGPGTRLLVL.

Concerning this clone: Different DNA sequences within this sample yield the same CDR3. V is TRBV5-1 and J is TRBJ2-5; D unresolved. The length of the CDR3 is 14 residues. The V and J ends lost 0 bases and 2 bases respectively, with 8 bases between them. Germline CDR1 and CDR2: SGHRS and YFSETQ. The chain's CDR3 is CASSLAGVQETQYF. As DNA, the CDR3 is TGCGCCAGCAGCTTGGCGGGTGTACAAGAGACCCAGTACTTC.

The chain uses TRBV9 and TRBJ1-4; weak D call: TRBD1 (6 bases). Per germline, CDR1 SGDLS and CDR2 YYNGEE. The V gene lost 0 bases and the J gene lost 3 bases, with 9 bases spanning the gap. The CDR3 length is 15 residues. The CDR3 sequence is CASSVVTGPNEKLFF. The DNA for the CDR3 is TGTGCCAGCAGCGTAGTGACAGGCCCTAATGAAAAACTGTTTTTT. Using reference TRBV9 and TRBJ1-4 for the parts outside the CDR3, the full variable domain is DSGVTQTPKHLITATGQRVTLRCSPRSGDLSVYWYQQSLDQGLQFLIQYYNGEERAKGNILERFSAQQFPDLHSELNLSSLELGDSALYFCASSVVTGPNEKLFFGSGTQLSVL.

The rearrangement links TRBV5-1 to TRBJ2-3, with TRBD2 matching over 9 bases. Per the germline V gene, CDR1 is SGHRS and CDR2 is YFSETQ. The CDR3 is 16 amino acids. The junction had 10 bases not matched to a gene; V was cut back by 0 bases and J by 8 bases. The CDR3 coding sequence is TGCGCCAGCAGCTTGGAGGCTAGCGGGAAATTCCGTACGCAGTATTTT. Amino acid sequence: CASSLEASGKFRTQYF.

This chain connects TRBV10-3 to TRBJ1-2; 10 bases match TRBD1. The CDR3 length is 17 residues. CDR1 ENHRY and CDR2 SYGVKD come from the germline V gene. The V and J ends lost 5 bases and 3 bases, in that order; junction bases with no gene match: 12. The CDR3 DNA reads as TGTGCCATCAGTACCTTGGGACAGGGGCCTGTTGACTATGGCTACACCTTC. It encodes CAISTLGQGPVDYGYTF.

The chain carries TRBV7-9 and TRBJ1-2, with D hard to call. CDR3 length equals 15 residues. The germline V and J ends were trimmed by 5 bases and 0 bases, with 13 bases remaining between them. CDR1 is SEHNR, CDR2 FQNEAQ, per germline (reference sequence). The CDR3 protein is CASSSIGRSNYGYTF. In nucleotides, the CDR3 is TGTGCCAGCAGCAGCATCGGGCGATCTAACTATGGCTACACCTTC.

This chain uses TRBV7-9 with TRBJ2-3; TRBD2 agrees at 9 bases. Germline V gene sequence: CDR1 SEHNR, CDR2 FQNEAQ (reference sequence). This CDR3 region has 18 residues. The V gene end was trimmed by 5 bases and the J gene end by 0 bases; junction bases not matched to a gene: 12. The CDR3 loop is CASSQTKTSGTSTDTQYF. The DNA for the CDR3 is TGTGCCAGCAGCCAAACCAAGACTAGCGGAACTAGCACAGATACGCAGTATTTT. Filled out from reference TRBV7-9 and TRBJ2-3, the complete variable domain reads DTGVSQNPRHKITKRGQNVTFRCDPISEHNRLYWYRQTLGQGPEFLTYFQNEAQLEKSRLLSDRFSAERPKGSFSTLEIQRTEQGDSAMYLCASSQTKTSGTSTDTQYFGPGTRLTVL.

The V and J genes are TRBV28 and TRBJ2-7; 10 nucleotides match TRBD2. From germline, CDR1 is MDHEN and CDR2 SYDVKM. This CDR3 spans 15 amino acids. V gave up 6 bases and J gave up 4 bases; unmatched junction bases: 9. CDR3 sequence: CASSPPGLASYEQYF. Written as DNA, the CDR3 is TGTGCCAGCAGCCCTCCGGGACTAGCGTCGTACGAGCAGTACTTC.

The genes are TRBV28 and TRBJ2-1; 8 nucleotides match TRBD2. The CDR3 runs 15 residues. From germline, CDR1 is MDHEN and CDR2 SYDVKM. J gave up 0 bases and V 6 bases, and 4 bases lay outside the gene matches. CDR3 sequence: CASRPSGSSYNEQFF. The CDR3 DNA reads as TGTGCCAGCAGACCAAGCGGGAGCTCCTACAATGAGCAGTTCTTC.

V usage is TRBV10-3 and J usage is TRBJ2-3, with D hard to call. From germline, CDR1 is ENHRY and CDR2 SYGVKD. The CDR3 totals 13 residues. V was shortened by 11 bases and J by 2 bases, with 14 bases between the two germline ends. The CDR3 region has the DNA TGTGCCTCTAGGGCGGTACACACAGATACGCAGTATTTT. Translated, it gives CASRAVHTDTQYF.

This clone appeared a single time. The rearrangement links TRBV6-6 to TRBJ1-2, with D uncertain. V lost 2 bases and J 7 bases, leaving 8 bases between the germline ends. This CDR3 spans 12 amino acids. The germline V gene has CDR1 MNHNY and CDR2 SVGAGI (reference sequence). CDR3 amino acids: CASSYGESGYTF. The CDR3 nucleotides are TGTGCCAGCAGTTACGGTGAAAGTGGCTACACCTTC.

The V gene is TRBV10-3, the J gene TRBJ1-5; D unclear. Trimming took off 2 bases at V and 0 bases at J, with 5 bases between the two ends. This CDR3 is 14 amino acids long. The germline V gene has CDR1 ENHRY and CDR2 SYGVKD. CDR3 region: CAISEVGSNQPQHF. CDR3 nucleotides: TGTGCCATCAGTGAGGTGGGTAGCAATCAGCCCCAGCATTTT.

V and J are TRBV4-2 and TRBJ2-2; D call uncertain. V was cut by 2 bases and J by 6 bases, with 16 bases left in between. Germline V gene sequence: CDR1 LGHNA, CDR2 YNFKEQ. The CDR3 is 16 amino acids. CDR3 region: CASSQWPAATPGELFF. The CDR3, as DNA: TGTGCCAGCAGCCAATGGCCGGCCGCGACTCCCGGGGAGCTGTTTTTT.